The source of this T cell receptor beta chain is a study of blood T cell repertoires in COVID-19. Overall study: Samples representing acute and convalescent COVID-19 were sourced from the United States, Italy and Spain. PBMCs, B-cell-depleted T cells, or T cells provided the cDNA or gDNA that made up the material.

The CDR3 runs 17 residues. V was clipped by 0 bases and J by 9 bases; unmatched bases: 8. Germline V gene data show CDR1 as SGDLS and CDR2 as YYNGEE. Study processing details: Estimates of nucleated cell counts were drawn from the amplification of reference gene primers. Clones were sequenced by immunoSEQ multiplex PCR, and TCRdb holds only the in-frame ones, with some missing. D and trimming come from the DNA, and the V and J calls and clone size come from that table. Of 350,000 to 450,000 clones listed, roughly 90% are singletons. This chain connects TRBV9 to TRBJ2-1; 14 bases agree with TRBD2. The receptor comes from a man aged 35-49 years with acute or convalescent COVID-19. The sequenced sample was peripheral blood. CDR3 loop: CASSVAPTSGGAGEQFF. The CDR3 nucleotides are TGTGCCAGCAGCGTAGCCCCGACTAGCGGGGGGGCCGGTGAGCAGTTCTTC.